These 26 T cell receptor beta chains originate from one sample sequenced in a study of cytomegalovirus exposure and HLA in healthy donors. The study ran its PCR with 60 Vbeta and 13 Jbeta primers. The data were produced by immunoSEQ multiplex PCR, yet TCRdb's version contains in-frame clones alone and is incomplete. Among fewer than 200,000 clones listed, approximately 84% were seen once. The sample comprised PBMCs. The receptors derive from a woman between 50 and 59 years old in good health and CMV-seropositive.

V gene TRBV10-3 combines with J gene TRBJ2-1; 12 bases match TRBD2. The CDR3 spans 18 residues. Germline V gene lookup returns CDR1 ENHRY and CDR2 SYGVKD. J gave up 4 bases and V 3 bases, and 10 bases lay outside the gene matches. The DNA for the CDR3 is TGTGCCATCAGTGAAGGTTTGGCTAGCGGGAGGGCTTACAATGAGCAGTTCTTC. It is translated as CAISEGLASGRAYNEQFF.

The chain employs TRBV4-1 and TRBJ2-2; no clear D gene. In germline, CDR1 is MGHRA, CDR2 YSYEKL. The CDR3 is 16 residues long. The V and J ends lost 4 bases and 2 bases respectively, with 14 bases between them. CDR3 DNA: TGCGCCAGCAGCCGCACACAAAGTAGCAACACCGGGGAGCTGTTTTTT. Its translation is CASSRTQSSNTGELFF.

J is TRBJ2-7 and V is TRBV28; D ambiguous. The CDR3 sequence is 13 residues long. Germline values: CDR1 MDHEN, CDR2 SYDVKM. Trimming shortened V by 3 bases and J by 2 bases, and 8 bases separated the two germline ends. This chain's CDR3 is CASSFFRAYEQYF. CDR3 nucleotide sequence: TGTGCCAGCAGTTTTTTCCGAGCCTACGAGCAGTACTTC.

The V call is TRBV2, the J call TRBJ2-5; perhaps TRBD2 as D (6 bases). Trimming shortened V by 7 bases and J by 1 base, and 16 bases separated the two germline ends. This CDR3 spans 15 amino acids. Germline V gives CDR1 SNHLY, CDR2 FYNNEI. CDR3 amino acids: CASTPGLVGQETQYF. DNA for the CDR3: TGTGCCAGCACTCCGGGACTCGTTGGCCAAGAGACCCAGTACTTC.

This clone is a singleton in its sample. The V and J genes are TRBV6-6 and TRBJ2-7, with 7 bases matching TRBD1. V shed 6 bases and J 3 bases; nucleotides not matched to a gene: 11. CDR3 length equals 15 residues. The germline V gene encodes CDR1 MNHNY and CDR2 SVGAGI (reference sequence). Here the CDR3 DNA reads TGTGCCAGCAGCCCAGGGGGACAGAGGTTCTACGAGCAGTACTTC. Residues: CASSPGGQRFYEQYF.

This clone was picked up one time. The J gene is TRBJ2-3, the V gene TRBV7-9; 8 nucleotides agree with TRBD2. J gave up 2 bases and V 4 bases, and 5 bases lay outside the gene matches. The CDR3 has 15 amino acids. CDR1 and CDR2 (germline): SEHNR, FQNEAQ (reference sequence). The CDR3 nucleotides are TGTGCCAGCAGCTCGAGACTAGCGAACACAGATACGCAGTATTTT. Encoded protein: CASSSRLANTDTQYF. The full variable domain, its missing parts supplied by reference TRBV7-9 and TRBJ2-3, is DTGVSQNPRHKITKRGQNVTFRCDPISEHNRLYWYRQTLGQGPEFLTYFQNEAQLEKSRLLSDRFSAERPKGSFSTLEIQRTEQGDSAMYLCASSSRLANTDTQYFGPGTRLTVL.

The chain combines TRBV4-3 with TRBJ2-7, with 7 bases identical to TRBD2. The trim removed 4 bases at V and 5 bases at J, leaving 11 bases unmatched. There are 15 residues in the CDR3. Germline-derived CDR1 and CDR2 are LGHNA and YSLEER. The CDR3 loop is CASSPKPGGRDEQYF. CDR3 nucleotides: TGCGCCAGCAGCCCTAAGCCGGGGGGACGCGACGAGCAGTACTTC.

The chain combines TRBV5-1 with TRBJ2-7; D possibly corresponds to TRBD2 (6 bases). V gave up 4 bases and J gave up 2 bases, with 19 bases separating them. This CDR3 contains 16 residues. Germline CDR1 is SGHRS and CDR2 is YFSETQ. The CDR3 loop reads CASSVYPEGFTYEQYF. Written as DNA, the CDR3 is TGCGCCAGCAGCGTTTACCCGGAGGGTTTTACCTACGAGCAGTACTTC.

This sequence joins TRBV4-1 and TRBJ1-1, with 9 nucleotides matching TRBD1. Germline trimming cut 4 bases from V and 11 bases from J; bases unmatched to any gene: 11. Germline values: CDR1 MGHRA, CDR2 YSYEKL. The CDR3 runs 14 residues. CDR3 region: CASSREQGAGGAFF. DNA of the CDR3: TGCGCCAGCAGCCGAGAACAGGGGGCTGGTGGGGCTTTCTTT.

The chain joins TRBV15 to TRBJ1-5; maybe TRBD1 (6 bases). CDR3 length equals 15 residues. The germline CDR1 and CDR2 sequences are LNHNV and YYDKDF (reference sequence). Deletions cut 0 bases from V and 2 bases from J, with 8 bases between. This CDR3 reads CATSRDRGRNQPQHF. CDR3 DNA: TGTGCCACCAGCAGAGACAGGGGCCGCAATCAGCCCCAGCATTTT.

The gene calls are TRBV27 and TRBJ1-2; TRBD1 is a possible D gene (6 bases). Trimming shortened V by 5 bases and J by 6 bases, and 19 bases separated the two germline ends. The CDR3 consists of 15 residues. Germline V gene sequence: CDR1 MNHEY, CDR2 SMNVEV (reference sequence). CDR3: CASSPYLGGRDGYTF. The CDR3 bases are TGTGCCAGCAGTCCCTACCTCGGGGGGCGGGATGGCTACACCTTC.

CDR3: CASSFKTGGGSGNTIYF. CDR3 nucleotide sequence: TGTGCCAGCAGCTTCAAGACAGGCGGAGGCTCTGGAAACACCATATATTTT. The J gene is TRBJ1-3, the V gene TRBV7-8, with a tentative D call TRBD1 (6 bases). This CDR3 has 17 amino acids. CDR1 and CDR2 (germline): SGHVS, FQNEAQ. Trimming left V 3 bases short and J 0 bases short, with 15 bases between. Full variable domain (missing parts from reference TRBV7-8 and TRBJ1-3): GAGVSQSPRYKVAKRGQDVALRCDPISGHVSLFWYQQALGQGPEFLTYFQNEAQLDKSGLPSDRFFAERPEGSVSTLKIQRTQQEDSAVYLCASSFKTGGGSGNTIYFGEGSWLTVV.

The chain recombines TRBV5-1 with TRBJ2-7; the D gene is possibly TRBD2 (7 bases). V was clipped by 4 bases and J by 5 bases, with 19 bases between them. The CDR3 runs 15 residues. Germline loops: CDR1 SGHRS, CDR2 YFSETQ. Here the CDR3 reads CASSQGGAGYNEQYF. The CDR3 nucleotides read TGCGCCAGCAGCCAAGGGGGGGCAGGGTACAACGAGCAGTACTTC.

The V gene is TRBV4-2, the J gene TRBJ2-3, with a possible D match to TRBD2 (6 bases). Germline values: CDR1 LGHNA, CDR2 YNFKEQ. This CDR3 has 16 amino acids. Trimming pared 1 base from V and 1 base from J, leaving 12 bases between. CDR3 protein: CASSQGPSERTDTQYF. CDR3 coding DNA: TGTGCCAGCAGCCAAGGTCCTAGCGAGCGCACAGATACGCAGTATTTT.

The genes are TRBV9 and TRBJ2-7, with 7 bases identical to TRBD1. V lost 3 bases and J lost 5; bases outside the gene matches: 2. This CDR3 is built from 12 residues. In germline, CDR1 is SGDLS, CDR2 YYNGEE. The CDR3, as DNA: TGTGCCAGCAGCGCCGACAGGGACGAGCAGTACTTC. Translation gives CASSADRDEQYF.

This chain uses TRBV11-2 with TRBJ1-2; the D gene is possibly TRBD1 (5 bases). This CDR3 is built from 14 residues. Germline V gene lookup returns CDR1 SGHAT and CDR2 FQNNGV. The V gene lost 2 bases and the J gene lost 4 bases, with 11 bases spanning the gap. CDR3 in amino acids: CASSLQQEGYGYTF. CDR3 bases: TGTGCCAGCAGCTTACAACAGGAGGGCTATGGCTACACCTTC.

The rearrangement joins TRBV5-8 to TRBJ2-2, with 9 bases that match TRBD1. Germline V gene data show CDR1 as SGHTS and CDR2 as YDEGEE. The V and J ends lost 0 bases and 5 bases, in that order; junction bases with no gene match: 2. The CDR3 spans 15 residues. Here the CDR3 DNA reads TGTGCCAGCAGCTTGGGACAGGGGGGAACCGGGGAGCTGTTTTTT. Its protein is CASSLGQGGTGELFF.

The V call is TRBV4-2, the J call TRBJ1-5; D gene unclear. Trimming removed 5 bases at V and 0 bases at J, with 11 bases between. CDR3 length: 15 residues. Germline V gene lookup returns CDR1 LGHNA and CDR2 YNFKEQ. The CDR3 region has the DNA TGTGCCAGCAGCAGCAAGTGGGCTAGCAATCAGCCCCAGCATTTT. This translates into CASSSKWASNQPQHF.

Turning to this clone: One end of the junction varies from germline; a read error may be responsible. The V and J genes are TRBV7-9 and TRBJ1-1; weak D call: TRBD1 (6 bases). The CDR3 consists of 18 residues. Germline V lookup: CDR1 SEHNR, CDR2 FQNEAQ (reference sequence). In DNA form, the CDR3 reads TGTTCCAGCAGCCCCAGTCGAATAGGGAGGGGGGAGGACACTGAAGCTTTCTTT. Protein: CSSSPSRIGRGEDTEAFF.

The count of this clone is one. This chain connects TRBV29-1 to TRBJ2-7, with TRBD1 matching over 8 bases. The CDR3 is 13 amino acids. V trimming: 4 bases; J trimming: 2 bases; junction bases outside the gene matches: 4. The germline CDR1 and CDR2 sequences are SQVTM and ANQGSEA. The CDR3 region has the DNA TGCAGCGTTGCCCGGACAGGGACCTACGAGCAGTACTTC. Translated, it gives CSVARTGTYEQYF.

The chain is built from TRBV7-2 and TRBJ2-1; 8 bases line up with TRBD2. There are 16 residues in the CDR3. V gave up 5 bases and J gave up 2 bases; unmatched junction bases: 8. Per the germline V gene, CDR1 is SGHTA and CDR2 is FQGNSA. CDR3 protein: CASSVKGGGPYNEQFF. The CDR3 nucleotides are TGTGCCAGCAGCGTTAAGGGCGGGGGGCCCTACAATGAGCAGTTCTTC.

V usage is TRBV21-1 and J usage is TRBJ2-7; the D call in the table, TRBD1, was not verified against the DNA. TRBV21-1 is a documented pseudogene. The CDR3 totals 16 residues. CDR3 sequence reads: CASSRALGRGSYEQYF. The CDR3 bases are TGTGCCAGCAGCAGGGCCTTGGGCAGGGGCTCCTACGAGCAGTACTTC.

The genes are TRBV28 and TRBJ2-3, with D possibly TRBD1 on 6 matching bases. Germline V gene sequence: CDR1 MDHEN, CDR2 SYDVKM. This CDR3 comprises 14 residues. Between the trimmed V and J ends, which lost 10 bases and 0 bases, there was a span of 14 bases. CDR3 protein: CATLGGGSTDTQYF. The CDR3 DNA reads TGTGCCACCCTTGGGGGCGGGAGCACAGATACGCAGTATTTT. The whole variable domain, filled in from reference TRBV28 and TRBJ2-3, reads DVKVTQSSRYLVKRTGEKVFLECVQDMDHENMFWYRQDPGLGLRLIYFSYDVKMKEKGDIPEGYSVSREKKERFSLILESASTNQTSMYLCATLGGGSTDTQYFGPGTRLTVL.

This rearrangement joins TRBV30 to TRBJ1-6; 10 bases agree with TRBD1. The germline CDR1 and CDR2 sequences are GTSNPN and SVGIG (reference sequence). The V gene end was trimmed by 0 bases and the J gene end by 9 bases; junction bases not matched to a gene: 14. This CDR3 is 18 amino acids long. CDR3 sequence: CAWSVLPPRQGAGSPLHF. The CDR3 DNA sequence: TGTGCCTGGAGTGTACTGCCCCCACGACAGGGGGCCGGTTCACCCCTCCACTTT.

The CDR3 sequence: CASSFTGREQYF. In DNA, the CDR3 is TGCGCCAGCAGCTTCACAGGGAGGGAGCAGTACTTC. This chain uses TRBV5-1 with TRBJ2-5, with a weak D call TRBD2 (7 bases). Germline CDR1 is SGHRS and CDR2 is YFSETQ. The V end lost 2 bases, the J end lost 11 bases, and 13 bases lay between the germline ends. This CDR3 spans 12 amino acids. Based on the CDR3 plus reference TRBV5-1 and TRBJ2-5, the full variable domain is KAGVTQTPRYLIKTRGQQVTLSCSPISGHRSVSWYQQTPGQGLQFLFEYFSETQRNKGNFPGRFSGRQFSNSRSEMNVSTLELGDSALYLCASSFTGREQYFGPGTRLLVL.

The gene calls are TRBV7-9 and TRBJ2-1, with a weak D call TRBD1 (5 bases). This CDR3 spans 13 amino acids. Trimming pared 4 bases from V and 4 bases from J, leaving 8 bases between. Germline V gene sequence: CDR1 SEHNR, CDR2 FQNEAQ (reference sequence). This CDR3 is CASSSKGYNEQFF. CDR3 coding DNA: TGTGCCAGCAGCTCCAAGGGGTACAATGAGCAGTTCTTC.